This TCR beta chain was sequenced for a study of Tregs in tolerant kidney transplant recipients. V lost 0 bases and J lost 5, with 14 bases in between. This CDR3 has 15 residues. Germline CDR1 SGHDT, CDR2 YYEEEE. CD4+CD25+CD127- Tregs, CD4+CD25- non-Tregs, CD4 and CD8 cells were sorted. Data came from immunoSEQ multiplex PCR; TCRdb stores just in-frame clones and leaves some out. This table has about 120,000 clones, around 91% appearing once. The origin of this receptor is a human donor in good health. Sequencing was performed on CD4+ T cells from blood. J is TRBJ1-2 and V is TRBV5-6; D unclear. Here the CDR3 reads CASSLDQTTPYGYTF. The CDR3 nucleotides read TGTGCCAGCAGCTTGGATCAGACTACCCCTTATGGCTACACCTTC. The entire variable domain, with the rest obtained from reference TRBV5-6 and TRBJ1-2, is as follows: DAGVTQSPTHLIKTRGQQVTLRCSPKSGHDTVSWYQQALGQGPQFIFQYYEEEERQRGNFPDRFSGHQFPNYSSELNVNALLLGDSALYLCASSLDQTTPYGYTFGSGTRLTVV.